Presented here are 27 T cell receptor beta chains from one specimen sequenced in a study of blood T cell repertoires in COVID-19. Generated by immunoSEQ multiplex PCR, the TCRdb table keeps only in-frame clones and is missing some. Of more than 250,000 clones in the sample, roughly 88% were seen once. Sequencing was done on a sample of peripheral blood. The receptor set was obtained from a human donor in a cohort sampled during active COVID-19.

Remarks on this clone: The sample carries other DNA sequences with the same CDR3. This sequence joins TRBV7-2 and TRBJ1-4; D not certain. V was shortened by 1 base and J by 3 bases, with 9 bases between the two germline ends. The CDR3 is 15 amino acids. Per germline, CDR1 SGHTA and CDR2 FQGNSA. The CDR3 protein is CASSLDRGSNEKLFF. The CDR3 DNA sequence: TGTGCCAGCAGCTTAGATCGGGGATCTAATGAAAAACTGTTTTTT.

The chain has TRBV7-2 and TRBJ2-1; TRBD2 matches at 7 bases. J gave up 3 bases and V 3 bases, and 5 bases lay outside the gene matches. CDR1 SGHTA and CDR2 FQGNSA come from the germline V gene. CDR3 length equals 15 residues. The CDR3 DNA follows: TGTGCCAGCAGCTTGGGGCAGCGGGGCTACAATGAGCAGTTCTTC. Translated, it gives CASSLGQRGYNEQFF.

This rearrangement joins TRBV7-2 to TRBJ1-2, with TRBD1 identical over 7 bases. CDR3 length equals 16 residues. V trimming: 2 bases; J trimming: 4 bases; junction bases outside the gene matches: 10. Germline-derived CDR1 and CDR2 are SGHTA and FQGNSA. The CDR3: CASSLRVGGASYGYTF. The CDR3 DNA is TGTGCCAGCAGCTTACGGGTAGGGGGCGCAAGCTATGGCTACACCTTC. Together with reference TRBV7-2 and TRBJ1-2, the CDR3 gives the full variable domain: GAGVSQSPSNKVTEKGKDVELRCDPISGHTALYWYRQSLGQGLEFLIYFQGNSAPDKSGLPSDRFSAERTGGSVSTLTIQRTQQEDSAVYLCASSLRVGGASYGYTFGSGTRLTVV.

The chain joins TRBV3-1 (or the pseudogene TRBV3-2) to TRBJ1-6; no firm D call. Germline CDR1 and CDR2: LGHDT and YNNKEL (reference sequence). The V end lost 0 bases, the J end lost 9 bases, and 12 bases lay between the germline ends. The CDR3 is 15 residues long. CDR3 protein: CASSQDAGFSSPLHF. CDR3 in DNA: TGTGCCAGCAGCCAAGACGCAGGTTTCAGTTCACCCCTCCACTTT.

The chain joins TRBV30 to TRBJ1-4, with TRBD1 matching over 8 bases. Trimming cost V 3 bases and J 0 bases; bases outside gene matches: 6. This CDR3 has 16 residues. CDR1 is GTSNPN, CDR2 SVGIG, per germline (reference sequence). The CDR3 here is CAWSAGGPTTNEKLFF. The CDR3 DNA follows: TGTGCCTGGAGCGCAGGGGGCCCAACAACTAATGAAAAACTGTTTTTT.

In regard to this clone: In this CDR3 the conserved last residue, phenylalanine or tryptophan, is missing, so a read error is likely. V usage is TRBV6-1 and J usage is TRBJ1-2, with TRBD1 as a possible D gene (6 bases). Germline V gene lookup returns CDR1 MNHNS and CDR2 SASEGT. V lost 0 bases and J lost 3, with 14 bases in between. This CDR3 has 16 residues. The CDR3 spells CASSEATRGQYYGYTL. CDR3 nucleotides: TGTGCCAGCAGTGAAGCAACGCGAGGACAGTACTATGGCTACACCCTC.

The CDR3 sequence: CASSPREGGGTEAFF. The CDR3 DNA reads TGCGCCAGCAGCCCCAGAGAAGGGGGGGGGACTGAAGCTTTCTTT. This chain uses TRBV5-1 with TRBJ1-1, with a weak D call TRBD1 (6 bases). Germline CDR1 and CDR2: SGHRS and YFSETQ. This CDR3 region has 15 residues. Trimming shortened V by 4 bases and J by 5 bases, and 18 bases separated the two germline ends.

This clone has just a few counts. The V gene is TRBV6-6, the J gene TRBJ2-7; TRBD1 matches at 8 bases. CDR3 length: 13 amino acids. The V gene end was trimmed by 4 bases and the J gene end by 6 bases; junction bases not matched to a gene: 5. From germline, CDR1 is MNHNY and CDR2 SVGAGI (reference sequence). The CDR3 loop reads CASSFQTGVEQYF. The CDR3 nucleotides read TGTGCCAGCAGTTTTCAGACAGGGGTCGAGCAGTACTTC.

This clone was seen a handful of times. The chain joins TRBV18 to TRBJ2-4, with D maybe TRBD2 (6 bases). This CDR3 is built from 14 residues. V gave up 5 bases and J gave up 8 bases, with 16 bases separating them. Germline V gene sequence: CDR1 KGHSH, CDR2 LQKENI. The CDR3 here is CASSSTPGGYIQYF. The DNA for the CDR3 is TGTGCCAGCTCATCCACCCCCGGGGGATACATTCAGTACTTC.

The chain uses TRBV27 and TRBJ2-7; D is perhaps TRBD1 (5 bases). CDR1 is MNHEY and CDR2 is SMNVEV in the germline V gene (reference sequence). Trimming took off 2 bases at V and 7 bases at J, with 15 bases between the two ends. This CDR3 contains 14 residues. CDR3: CASSLDSVRLEQYF. In DNA form, the CDR3 reads TGTGCCAGCAGTTTAGACAGCGTACGGTTGGAGCAGTACTTC.

The V call is TRBV20-1, the J call TRBJ1-1, with D unclear. CDR3 length: 11 residues. CDR1 is DFQATT, CDR2 SNEGSKA, per germline (reference sequence). V was clipped by 3 bases and J by 11 bases, with 13 bases between them. The CDR3 sequence: CSASPAHQAFF. The DNA for the CDR3 is TGCAGTGCTAGTCCTGCTCATCAGGCTTTCTTT.

This sequence joins TRBV25-1 and TRBJ1-2; perhaps TRBD1 as D (5 bases). The germline V and J ends were trimmed by 8 bases and 7 bases, with 11 bases remaining between them. The germline V gene encodes CDR1 MGHDK and CDR2 SYGVNS. The CDR3 runs 11 residues. The CDR3 spells CASSQVAGYTF. The CDR3, as DNA: TGTGCCAGCTCACAGGTTGCTGGCTACACCTTC.

The chain combines TRBV27 with TRBJ1-2; D gene unclear. Trimming removed 3 bases at V and 5 bases at J, with 10 bases between. Germline lookup yields CDR1 MNHEY and CDR2 SMNVEV (reference sequence). This CDR3 comprises 13 residues. This chain's CDR3 is CASSFAATYGYTF. In DNA, the CDR3 is TGTGCCAGCAGTTTCGCTGCGACTTATGGCTACACCTTC.

CDR3 DNA: TGCAGCGTTGACCTCGGGTCTGGAAACACCATATATTTT. Translation: CSVDLGSGNTIYF. The V and J genes are TRBV29-1 and TRBJ1-3; no reliable D call. The CDR3 covers 13 residues. Deletions cut 3 bases from V and 1 base from J, with 7 bases between. Per the germline V gene, CDR1 is SQVTM and CDR2 is ANQGSEA.

As to this clone: In the same sample, other DNA sequences code for this CDR3. The V gene is TRBV6-5, the J gene TRBJ2-7, with D possibly matching TRBD2 (5 bases). The CDR3 is 14 amino acids. The germline V gene encodes CDR1 MNHEY and CDR2 SVGAGI. V was shortened by 0 bases and J by 2 bases, with 8 bases between the two germline ends. The CDR3 DNA follows: TGTGCCAGCAGTTACTCGAGGGCCCCCTACGAGCAGTACTTC. It codes for CASSYSRAPYEQYF.

This clone was seen a handful of times. This chain connects TRBV14 to TRBJ1-2; 8 nucleotides agree with TRBD1. The CDR3 length is 15 residues. J gave up 3 bases and V 4 bases, and 7 bases lay outside the gene matches. Germline values: CDR1 SGHDN, CDR2 FVKESK. The CDR3 protein is CASSLAGQGYYGYTF. The CDR3 coding sequence is TGTGCCAGCAGCCTGGCCGGACAGGGATACTATGGCTACACCTTC.

In nucleotides, the CDR3 is TGTGCCAGCAGCTTGGTCGGGGACAATCAGCCCCAGCATTTT. Translation: CASSLVGDNQPQHF. V is TRBV5-4 and J is TRBJ1-5; D unresolved. CDR1 SGHNT and CDR2 YYREEE come from the germline V gene (reference sequence). This CDR3 has 14 amino acids. Trimming shortened V by 0 bases and J by 3 bases, and 7 bases separated the two germline ends.

This chain uses TRBV5-6 with TRBJ1-2, with D perhaps matching TRBD1 (5 bases). V lost 2 bases to trimming and J lost 7 bases, with 12 bases between them. This CDR3 comprises 13 residues. Germline lookup yields CDR1 SGHDT and CDR2 YYEEEE. As DNA, the CDR3 is TGTGCCAGCAGCTTCGGGACTCCTCCTGGCTACACCTTC. Its translation: CASSFGTPPGYTF.

CDR3 amino acids: CASSFDQGAGNTIYF. CDR3 DNA sequence: TGTGCCAGCAGCTTTGACCAGGGGGCTGGAAACACCATATATTTT. The chain combines TRBV7-2 with TRBJ1-3, with TRBD1 matching over 7 bases. The junction had 4 bases not matched to a gene; V was cut back by 3 bases and J by 2 bases. The CDR3 sequence is 15 residues long. CDR1 and CDR2 (germline): SGHTA, FQGNSA.

The chain uses TRBV2 and TRBJ2-7; 9 bases match TRBD1. V lost 7 bases and J lost 6; bases outside the gene matches: 7. Germline V gene data show CDR1 as SNHLY and CDR2 as FYNNEI. The CDR3 covers 13 residues. The CDR3 coding sequence is TGTGCCAGCACCGGACAGGGGTCAGGCGAGCAGTACTTC. Its protein product is CASTGQGSGEQYF.

The rearrangement links TRBV10-1 to TRBJ1-6; tentative D call: TRBD1 (5 bases). Germline CDR1 WNHNN, CDR2 SYGVQD (reference sequence). The CDR3 covers 13 residues. V lost 4 bases and J lost 13, with 14 bases in between. The DNA for the CDR3 is TGCGCCAGCAGTGCGGAGACAGTCACCCCCCTCCACTTT. It translates to CASSAETVTPLHF.

J is TRBJ1-2 and V is TRBV5-4, with 7 nucleotides matching TRBD1. The junction had 11 bases not matched to a gene; V was cut back by 2 bases and J by 7 bases. Germline V gene lookup returns CDR1 SGHNT and CDR2 YYREEE (reference sequence). The CDR3 has 15 residues. The CDR3 DNA is TGTGCCAGCAGCTTACTTACTAGACAGGGAGGTGGCTACACCTTC. This gives the protein CASSLLTRQGGGYTF.

The V call is TRBV27, the J call TRBJ2-7, with 11 bases that match TRBD2. CDR1 and CDR2 (germline): MNHEY, SMNVEV (reference sequence). The CDR3 is 15 amino acids. The V and J ends lost 5 bases and 6 bases, in that order; junction bases with no gene match: 9. The chain's CDR3 is CASSPGTSGGAEQYF. The CDR3 DNA follows: TGTGCCAGCAGTCCAGGGACTAGCGGTGGTGCCGAGCAGTACTTC.

The CDR3 bases are TGTGCCAGCAGCTTGGACAGGGGTTCGAAGAGCTCTGGGGCCAACGTCCTGACTTTC. Protein: CASSLDRGSKSSGANVLTF. V gene TRBV5-4 combines with J gene TRBJ2-6; 7 bases match TRBD1. V trimming: 0 bases; J trimming: 0 bases; junction bases outside the gene matches: 9. CDR3 length equals 19 residues. Germline V gene data show CDR1 as SGHNT and CDR2 as YYREEE (reference sequence).

The chain links TRBV18 to TRBJ1-2; 8 nucleotides align to TRBD1. The germline gives CDR1 KGHSH, CDR2 LQKENI. CDR3 length: 17 residues. V lost 0 bases to trimming and J lost 2 bases; unmatched junction nucleotides: 8. The CDR3 coding sequence is TGTGCCAGCTCACCACCTGGCGGGGCAGGGGGCAACTATGGCTACACCTTC. It yields the protein CASSPPGGAGGNYGYTF.

This chain connects TRBV20-1 to TRBJ1-1; weak D call: TRBD1 (6 bases). V gave up 5 bases and J gave up 11 bases, with 12 bases separating them. CDR1 DFQATT and CDR2 SNEGSKA come from the germline V gene (reference sequence). The CDR3 extends over 10 amino acids. CDR3 sequence: CSAERQVAFF. The CDR3 region has the DNA TGCAGTGCTGAAAGACAGGTCGCTTTCTTT.

The V and J genes are TRBV10-3 and TRBJ2-7; TRBD1 is a possible D gene (7 bases). CDR1 ENHRY and CDR2 SYGVKD come from the germline V gene. The CDR3 sequence is 12 residues long. The CDR3 is CAGGQGAYEQYF. The CDR3 nucleotides read TGTGCAGGGGGGCAGGGGGCCTACGAGCAGTACTTC.